This T cell receptor beta chain was observed in a study of CD8 T cells in Susac syndrome. After extraction with the RNeasy kit, roughly 0.45 to 1 ug of the RNA was reverse transcribed using random hexamers. An immunoSEQ multiplex PCR amplified TCR beta CDR3 over 54 Vbeta and 13 Jbeta. A single record per CDR3 protein comes from TCRdb applying MiXCR to the immunoSEQ multiplex PCR reads. The sample consists of 160,000 or so distinct CDR3 sequences, around 95% of them appearing once. Study-level findings and limits: CD4+ T cell repertoires in Susac syndrome lacked clonal expansion. Acknowledgment was made by the study that its TCR sequencing and HLA analysis involved a relatively small number of individuals.

Negative magnetic isolation gave CD8+ and CD4+ cells; FACS enriched CD8+ TEMRA. This CDR3 comprises 14 residues. Trimming removed 3 bases from V and 5 bases from J, with 13 bases in between. CDR1 SNHLY and CDR2 FYNNEI come from the germline V gene. As regards this clonotype: Antigen unknown.

The chain combines TRBV2 with TRBJ2-5; tentatively, D is TRBD1 (5 bases). The sequence was collected from a human donor with Susac syndrome. Sequencing was carried out using CD4+ T cells from PBMCs. As DNA, the CDR3 is TGTGCCAGCAGTGAGGGGCCCCCCGCGGAGACCCAGTACTTC. Translating it yields CASSEGPPAETQYF.